A selection of T cell receptor beta chains follows, all from one sample in a study of neurological immune-mediated disorders. TCRdb reanalysed the 5' RACE reads using MiXCR and keeps one entry per CDR3 protein. The data hold around 83,000 distinct CDR3 sequences, with roughly 13% observed a single time. The material sequenced was PBMCs. These TCRs come from a woman in her 50s in good health. CDR3s include the opening cysteine and the closing phenylalanine or tryptophan. Fields, in order: J gene, V gene, D gene, clone size, CDR3 protein, CDR3 DNA. The D gene is left open where the match is weak. Clone size is stated in some rows and not others, as once, few, many or a class when expanded.

TRBJ2-3,TRBV5-1,-,many,CASSLTGLNTQYF,TGCGCCAGCAGCTTGACAGGGCTCAATACGCAGTATTTT
TRBJ2-7,TRBV5-1,TRBD1,many,CASRETGTGGRGEQYF,TGCGCCAGCAGGGAGACCGGGACAGGGGGCCGAGGCGAGCAGTACTTC
TRBJ1-1,TRBV7-9,TRBD1,many,CASNNIRTGGKAEAFF,TGTGCCAGCAACAACATCCGGACAGGGGGAAAGGCTGAAGCTTTCTTT
TRBJ1-1,TRBV7-2,TRBD1,many,CASSAFGTGNTEAFF,TGTGCCAGCAGCGCCTTCGGGACAGGAAACACTGAAGCTTTCTTT
TRBJ2-5,TRBV7-9,TRBD1,-,CASSLGGGLETQYF,TGTGCCAGCAGCTTAGGAGGGGGCCTGGAGACCCAGTACTTC
TRBJ1-1,TRBV2,-,many,CASSWGGGDTEAFF,TGTGCCAGCAGTTGGGGTGGGGGAGACACTGAAGCTTTCTTT
TRBJ2-1,TRBV5-1,TRBD1,many,CASSLLGQPEQFF,TGCGCCAGCAGCTTGTTGGGACAGCCAGAGCAGTTCTTC
TRBJ1-4,TRBV5-1,-,few,CASRAGGLNEKLFF,TGCGCCAGCCGCGCGGGGGGGCTTAATGAAAAACTGTTTTTT
TRBJ1-4,TRBV5-1,-,many,CASSLSGDHYEKLFF,TGCGCCAGCAGCTTGTCAGGGGACCACTATGAAAAACTGTTTTTT
TRBJ2-3,TRBV5-1,-,many,CASSSGTHNTDTQYF,TGCGCCAGCAGCTCCGGGACACATAACACAGATACGCAGTATTTT
TRBJ2-1,TRBV24-1,TRBD1,many,CATSDFTGTGGLDEQFF,TGTGCCACCAGTGATTTTACCGGGACAGGGGGTTTAGATGAGCAGTTCTTC
TRBJ1-1,TRBV24-1,-,many,CATSDVTVNTEAFF,TGTGCCACCAGTGATGTGACGGTGAACACTGAAGCTTTCTTT
TRBJ2-2,TRBV5-1,TRBD1,many,CASSLTGGWTGELFF,TGCGCCAGCAGCTTGACAGGGGGCTGGACCGGGGAGCTGTTTTTT
TRBJ2-1,TRBV5-6,-,many,CASSLLLEQFF,TGTGCCAGCAGCTTACTCTTAGAGCAGTTCTTC